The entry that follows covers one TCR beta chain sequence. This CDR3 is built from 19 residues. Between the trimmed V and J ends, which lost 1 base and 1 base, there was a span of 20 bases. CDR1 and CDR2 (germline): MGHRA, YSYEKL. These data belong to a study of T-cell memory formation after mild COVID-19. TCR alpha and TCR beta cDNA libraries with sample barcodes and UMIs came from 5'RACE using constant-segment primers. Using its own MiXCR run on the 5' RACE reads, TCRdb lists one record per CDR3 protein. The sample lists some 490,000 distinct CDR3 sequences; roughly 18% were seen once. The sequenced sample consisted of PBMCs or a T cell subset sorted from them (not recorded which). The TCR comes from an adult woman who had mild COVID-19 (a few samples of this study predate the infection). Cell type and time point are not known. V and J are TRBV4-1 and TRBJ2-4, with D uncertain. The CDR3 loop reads CASSQGRIRTSPAKNIQYF. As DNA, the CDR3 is TGCGCCAGCAGCCAAGGCAGGATACGTACGTCCCCGGCCAAAAACATTCAGTACTTC.